Listed here are 10 T cell receptor beta chains from one sample, sequenced in a study of shared clonotypes between healthy human individuals. The method was immunoSEQ multiplex PCR; TCRdb's version includes in-frame clones alone and lacks a portion of them. The sample includes around 700,000 clones, roughly 70% seen only once; the top ten take around 1.8%. The source material was memory CD4+ T cells sorted from blood. Subset meaning: CD45RA-negative fraction. The receptors shown here come from a woman in her 30s in good health.

The V call is TRBV28, the J call TRBJ1-5; TRBD1 might be the D (6 bases). The CDR3 is 15 amino acids. V lost 6 bases, J lost 4 bases, and 16 bases lay in between. The germline V gene encodes CDR1 MDHEN and CDR2 SYDVKM. CDR3 sequence reads: CASSRMTGPNQPQHF. DNA of the CDR3: TGTGCCAGCAGCCGAATGACAGGACCTAATCAGCCCCAGCATTTT. Based on the CDR3 plus reference TRBV28 and TRBJ1-5, the full variable domain is DVKVTQSSRYLVKRTGEKVFLECVQDMDHENMFWYRQDPGLGLRLIYFSYDVKMKEKGDIPEGYSVSREKKERFSLILESASTNQTSMYLCASSRMTGPNQPQHFGDGTRLSIL.

The chain recombines TRBV28 with TRBJ2-7; 8 bases align to TRBD1. The CDR3 has 16 residues. J gave up 2 bases and V 2 bases, and 8 bases lay outside the gene matches. CDR1 is MDHEN, CDR2 SYDVKM, per germline. CDR3 nucleotide sequence: TGTGCCAGCAGTTTAACAGGGACAGGTGCGACCTACGAGCAGTACTTC. Amino acids: CASSLTGTGATYEQYF.

The V gene is TRBV19, the J gene TRBJ2-5; D not certain. Germline V CDR1 and CDR2: LNHDA, SQIVND (reference sequence). The CDR3 loop spans 13 amino acids. Trimming cost V 4 bases and J 2 bases, with 8 bases left between them. CDR3 residues: CASSRTKQETQYF. In nucleotides, the CDR3 is TGTGCCAGTAGTAGGACGAAACAAGAGACCCAGTACTTC.

The chain couples TRBV29-1 to TRBJ2-5; D not resolved. Between the trimmed V and J ends, which lost 1 base and 9 bases, there was a span of 3 bases. Germline CDR1 is SQVTM and CDR2 is ANQGSEA. The CDR3 consists of 9 residues. The CDR3, as DNA: TGCAGCGTTGAAGGGGCCCAGTACTTC. This encodes CSVEGAQYF.

In the case of this clone: The sample holds other DNA sequences that translate to the same CDR3. V and J are TRBV18 and TRBJ2-7, with a possible D match to TRBD2 (6 bases). The CDR3 runs 12 residues. The V gene lost 3 bases and the J gene lost 4 bases, with 7 bases spanning the gap. Per germline, CDR1 KGHSH and CDR2 LQKENI. The CDR3 here is CASSPEGYEQYF. The CDR3 DNA reads as TGTGCCAGCTCACCGGAGGGGTACGAGCAGTACTTC.

This sequence joins TRBV2 and TRBJ2-5; D might be TRBD2 (5 bases). The CDR3 has 16 residues. Germline CDR1 reads SNHLY; CDR2 reads FYNNEI. DNA for the CDR3: TGTGCGGATCGGGGAGCTAAGGTTGGACCCCAAGAGACCCAGTACTTC. Protein sequence: CADRGAKVGPQETQYF. Looking up the rest from reference TRBV2 and TRBJ2-5 gives the full variable domain: EPEVTQTPSHQVTQMGQEVILRCVPISNHLYFYWYRQILGQKVEFLVSFYNNEISEKSEIFDDQFSVERPDGSNFTLKIRSTKLEDSAMYFCADRGAKVGPQETQYFGPGTRLLVL.

This clone was counted a few times. CDR3 region: CASSLRLAGGLHIQYF. CDR3 in DNA: TGTGCCAGCAGCTTGAGACTAGCGGGAGGGCTACACATTCAGTACTTC. The chain is built from TRBV7-2 and TRBJ2-4, with TRBD2 matching over 14 bases. Germline CDR1 reads SGHTA; CDR2 reads FQGNSA. V dropped 3 bases and J dropped 8; count of bases not matched to a gene: 6. CDR3 length equals 16 residues. The full variable domain, in which reference TRBV7-2 and TRBJ2-4 provide the parts outside the CDR3, is GAGVSQSPSNKVTEKGKDVELRCDPISGHTALYWYRQSLGQGLEFLIYFQGNSAPDKSGLPSDRFSAERTGGSVSTLTIQRTQQEDSAVYLCASSLRLAGGLHIQYFGAGTRLSVL.

This rearrangement joins TRBV7-9 to TRBJ2-5, with D possibly matching TRBD1 (6 bases). V was pared by 5 bases and J by 2 bases, with 15 bases between. Germline lookup yields CDR1 SEHNR and CDR2 FQNEAQ (reference sequence). CDR3 length: 15 residues. Written as DNA, the CDR3 is TGTGCCAGCAGCGTTGGGTGGCAGGGGCAAGAGACCCAGTACTTC. Its protein is CASSVGWQGQETQYF.

The chain recombines TRBV28 with TRBJ2-7; unclear D gene. Germline assignment: CDR1 MDHEN and CDR2 SYDVKM. This CDR3 is built from 12 residues. The ends were cut back, 3 bases at V and 3 bases at J, with 6 bases in the middle. CDR3 protein: CASSFRDYEQYF. The CDR3 DNA sequence: TGTGCCAGCAGTTTTAGGGACTACGAGCAGTACTTC.

This sequence joins TRBV7-9 and TRBJ2-1; no firm D call. Trimming pared 2 bases from V and 6 bases from J, leaving 14 bases between. The V gene's germline CDR1 is SEHNR and CDR2 FQNEAQ (reference sequence). The CDR3 extends over 15 amino acids. CDR3 residues: CASSLRASARNEQFF. DNA for the CDR3: TGTGCCAGCAGCTTACGGGCCAGTGCCCGCAATGAGCAGTTCTTC.